This T cell receptor beta chain was documented in a study of beta chain features in type 1 diabetes. Study in general: Across the samples, some 99 million sorted cells were examined in total.

Around 100 mL of blood, on average, came from one heparinised draw per donor. Findings and limits, study-wide: Over-representation of high TCR-expressing cells was a possible consequence of cDNA sequencing. Shortening of TCRB CDR3s, moderate but significant, appeared in all four CD4+ subsets of Type 1 diabetes patients.

Concerning this clone itself: The antigen remains unidentified.

The study reverse transcribed the entire isolated RNA, so it sequenced expressed TCRB transcripts. The protocol was immunoSEQ multiplex PCR, while the TCRdb copy is restricted to in-frame clones and leaves out a portion. The data hold 860,000 or so clones, with roughly a sixth observed a single time. Material: naive CD4+ T cells from blood. This clonotype originated in a woman younger than 35 in good health.

This CDR3 reads CASSLALAGDEYF. CDR3 DNA sequence: TGTGCCAGCAGCTTGGCGCTAGCGGGAGATGAGTACTTC. The rearrangement uses TRBV7-2 and TRBJ2-7; 10 positions agree with TRBD2. Germline CDR1 is SGHTA and CDR2 is FQGNSA. CDR3 length: 13 residues. V was pared by 3 bases and J by 11 bases, with 7 bases of the junction left unmatched.